Shown below are 9 T cell receptor beta chains from a single sample sequenced in a study of identical twins. MiXCR was run by TCRdb on the 5' RACE reads, yielding one entry per CDR3 protein. The table has some 760,000 distinct CDR3 sequences, 15% to 20% seen once. These records were also assigned to another study, of T cells expressing NK-cell markers.

The sample taken for sequencing was PBMCs. The receptors shown here come from a woman between 18 and 29 years old in good health.

The rearrangement links TRBV5-1 to TRBJ2-3; D may be TRBD2 (6 bases). CDR1 SGHRS and CDR2 YFSETQ come from the germline V gene. The CDR3 loop spans 12 amino acids. Trimming pared 5 bases from V and 11 bases from J, leaving 15 bases between. The CDR3 here is CASSGVGGEQYF. DNA of the CDR3: TGCGCCAGCAGTGGCGTGGGGGGTGAGCAGTATTTT. Full variable domain (outside the CDR3, taken from reference TRBV5-1 and TRBJ2-3): KAGVTQTPRYLIKTRGQQVTLSCSPISGHRSVSWYQQTPGQGLQFLFEYFSETQRNKGNFPGRFSGRQFSNSRSEMNVSTLELGDSALYLCASSGVGGEQYFGPGTRLTVL.

The V call is TRBV7-2, the J call TRBJ2-2, with 9 bases that match TRBD2. The trim removed 3 bases at V and 8 bases at J, leaving 4 bases unmatched. Per germline, CDR1 SGHTA and CDR2 FQGNSA. The CDR3 length is 14 residues. CDR3 nucleotides: TGTGCCAGCAGCTTCTCTAGCGGGAAAGGGGAGCTGTTTTTT. It codes for CASSFSSGKGELFF.

The table lists this clonotype with a few counts. V usage is TRBV9 and J usage is TRBJ2-3; the D gene is possibly TRBD1 (6 bases). From germline, CDR1 is SGDLS and CDR2 YYNGEE. V lost 1 base to trimming and J lost 0 bases, with 9 bases between them. The CDR3 contains 15 residues. CDR3: CASSVRGSSTDTQYF. The CDR3 DNA follows: TGTGCCAGCAGCGTAAGGGGGAGCAGCACAGATACGCAGTATTTT. The full variable domain, rest sourced from reference TRBV9 and TRBJ2-3, is DSGVTQTPKHLITATGQRVTLRCSPRSGDLSVYWYQQSLDQGLQFLIQYYNGEERAKGNILERFSAQQFPDLHSELNLSSLELGDSALYFCASSVRGSSTDTQYFGPGTRLTVL.

The sample holds a few counts of this clonotype. The chain combines TRBV6-1 with TRBJ1-6, with D unresolved. Germline lookup yields CDR1 MNHNS and CDR2 SASEGT. With 6 bases removed from V and 0 bases from J, the gap between germline ends came to 12 bases. The CDR3 length is 16 residues. For the CDR3, the DNA is TGTGCCAGCAGAGACCCCGTGAGCTCCTATAATTCACCCCTCCACTTT. Translating gives CASRDPVSSYNSPLHF.

The rearrangement uses TRBV6-2 or TRBV6-3 and TRBJ1-4; 8 bases fit TRBD1. Germline assignment: CDR1 MNHEY and CDR2 SVGEGT. This CDR3 contains 14 residues. V dropped 4 bases and J dropped 9; count of bases not matched to a gene: 7. CDR3 nucleotides: TGTGCCAGCAGTTTCGACAGGGGATCTCAAAAACTGTTTTTT. Its protein is CASSFDRGSQKLFF.

This clonotype was picked up a small number of times. V and J are TRBV20-1 and TRBJ2-3; 8 nucleotides line up with TRBD2. The CDR3 loop spans 15 amino acids. The V gene's germline CDR1 is DFQATT and CDR2 SNEGSKA (reference sequence). V shed 5 bases, J shed 6 bases, and the junction held 13 bases outside the gene matches. The CDR3 DNA reads TGCAGTGCTTCCATGGTAGCGGGGACCCGTGATACGCAGTATTTT. This gives the protein CSASMVAGTRDTQYF.

This chain connects TRBV12-3 or TRBV12-4 to TRBJ1-5, with D possibly matching TRBD1 (5 bases). The CDR3 length is 15 residues. V lost 3 bases to trimming and J lost 5 bases, with 14 bases between them. The CDR3 is CASSFYGAGDQPQHF. CDR3 bases: TGTGCCAGCAGTTTTTACGGGGCCGGAGATCAGCCCCAGCATTTT.

This clonotype was recorded at least ten times. J is TRBJ1-2 and V is TRBV12-3 or TRBV12-4; D gene unclear. Trimming stripped 6 bases from V and 5 bases from J, with 10 bases between. This CDR3 spans 12 amino acids. The DNA of the CDR3 is TGTGCCAGCAGCCGTCAAGGATATGGCTACACCTTC. This encodes CASSRQGYGYTF.

The rearrangement links TRBV28 to TRBJ2-7, with D perhaps matching TRBD1 (5 bases). Trimming stripped 6 bases from V and 5 bases from J, with 20 bases between. Germline lookup yields CDR1 MDHEN and CDR2 SYDVKM. The CDR3 is 15 amino acids. The CDR3, as DNA: TGTGCCAGCAGACTCGTGGGTGCAGGGTCCCACGAGCAGTACTTC. Its translation is CASRLVGAGSHEQYF.